What follows are 25 T cell receptor beta chains derived from one specimen sequenced in a study of cytomegalovirus exposure and HLA in healthy donors. The table came from immunoSEQ multiplex PCR; TCRdb's copy has only in-frame clones and leaves some out. This sample has about 240,000 clones, with approximately 90% found just once. Material: PBMCs. All receptors derive from a young man in good health and CMV-seronegative.

The rearrangement joins TRBV6-1 to TRBJ1-2; TRBD1 might be the D (6 bases). Trimming pared 8 bases from V and 3 bases from J, leaving 13 bases between. CDR1 is MNHNS and CDR2 is SASEGT in the germline V gene. There are 13 residues in the CDR3. CDR3 protein: CASHRVLDYGYTF. CDR3 bases: TGTGCCAGCCACAGGGTATTGGACTATGGCTACACCTTC.

The rearrangement links TRBV7-9 to TRBJ2-1; D perhaps matches TRBD1 (5 bases). The CDR3 is 16 amino acids. Trimming left V 3 bases short and J 7 bases short, with 19 bases between. Germline values: CDR1 SEHNR, CDR2 FQNEAQ (reference sequence). The CDR3 protein is CASSFQGTTTRNEQFF. CDR3 in DNA: TGTGCCAGCAGCTTCCAGGGAACTACTACCAGAAATGAGCAGTTCTTC.

The gene calls are TRBV7-9 and TRBJ2-1; TRBD2 aligns across 8 bases. There are 17 residues in the CDR3. V gave up 4 bases and J gave up 5 bases; unmatched junction bases: 13. Germline assignment: CDR1 SEHNR and CDR2 FQNEAQ (reference sequence). CDR3 amino acids: CASSYGPGTRGNNEQFF. The CDR3 coding sequence is TGTGCCAGCAGCTATGGGCCCGGGACTAGGGGGAACAATGAGCAGTTCTTC.

The rearrangement links TRBV5-6 to TRBJ2-7, with D maybe TRBD1 (5 bases). The ends were cut back, 7 bases at V and 3 bases at J, with 17 bases in the middle. CDR3 length: 14 residues. Germline CDR1 and CDR2: SGHDT and YYEEEE. CDR3 bases: TGTGCCAGCCATTCTGAAGGACACTACTACGAGCAGTACTTC. Translation gives CASHSEGHYYEQYF.

V gene TRBV15 combines with J gene TRBJ2-2; 12 nucleotides agree with TRBD2. CDR3 length equals 20 residues. Germline V gene data show CDR1 as LNHNV and CDR2 as YYDKDF (reference sequence). V shed 0 bases and J 5 bases; nucleotides not matched to a gene: 13. The CDR3 DNA reads as TGTGCCACCAGCAGAGATGCCTGGGCTAGCGGGGGGGGCCGGACCGGGGAGCTGTTTTTT. The encoded protein is CATSRDAWASGGGRTGELFF.

V usage is TRBV29-1 and J usage is TRBJ2-7; D is possibly TRBD1 (6 bases). There are 17 residues in the CDR3. Per germline, CDR1 SQVTM and CDR2 ANQGSEA. Trimming removed 1 base at V and 2 bases at J, with 21 bases between. The CDR3 DNA reads TGCAGCGTTGAAGCAGACAGGTCGTCTACTGGGACCTACGAGCAGTACTTC. This codes for CSVEADRSSTGTYEQYF.

This clone was seen only a few times. The V gene is TRBV7-9, the J gene TRBJ2-7; TRBD1 is a possible D gene (6 bases). Looked up from germline, CDR1 is SEHNR and CDR2 is FQNEAQ (reference sequence). CDR3 size: 12 residues. With 5 bases removed from V and 5 bases from J, the gap between germline ends came to 10 bases. The CDR3, as DNA: TGTGCCAGCAGCGCCGGACAGCACGAGCAGTACTTC. This encodes CASSAGQHEQYF.

The V call is TRBV4-2, the J call TRBJ2-5; 11 bases map to TRBD2. The germline gives CDR1 LGHNA, CDR2 YNFKEQ. The CDR3 covers 18 residues. V lost 0 bases to trimming and J lost 5 bases; unmatched junction nucleotides: 11. CDR3 sequence (DNA): TGTGCCAGCAGCCAAGAAGGAGGGACTAGCGGCTACGTGGAGACCCAGTACTTC. Its protein product is CASSQEGGTSGYVETQYF.

The chain employs TRBV5-1 and TRBJ2-7; D perhaps matches TRBD1 (6 bases). V lost 4 bases and J 2 bases, leaving 13 bases between the germline ends. The CDR3 runs to 14 residues. Germline-derived CDR1 and CDR2 are SGHRS and YFSETQ. The CDR3 is CASSPQGRAYEQYF. In DNA form, the CDR3 reads TGCGCCAGCAGCCCGCAGGGGAGAGCCTACGAGCAGTACTTC.

The chain joins TRBV4-3 to TRBJ2-5; TRBD1 might be the D (7 bases). The germline V and J ends were trimmed by 0 bases and 5 bases, with 22 bases remaining between them. The CDR3 consists of 18 residues. Looked up from germline, CDR1 is LGHNA and CDR2 is YSLEER. The CDR3 sequence is CASSQDTRRGQAGETQYF. DNA for the CDR3: TGCGCCAGCAGCCAAGATACCCGGCGCGGACAGGCGGGGGAGACCCAGTACTTC.

The V gene is TRBV2, the J gene TRBJ1-2; D remains unclear. The CDR3 totals 12 residues. Deletions cut 8 bases from V and 3 bases from J, with 10 bases between. The germline gives CDR1 SNHLY, CDR2 FYNNEI. The CDR3 bases are TGTGCCAGCTGTCCAGATCACTATGGCTACACCTTC. It translates to CASCPDHYGYTF.

V and J are TRBV11-2 and TRBJ2-7, with TRBD2 matching 9 bases. The length of the CDR3 is 15 residues. V lost 4 bases, J lost 2 bases, and 6 bases stayed unmatched. Germline V gives CDR1 SGHAT, CDR2 FQNNGV. CDR3 nucleotide sequence: TGTGCCAGCAGCTCCCTACTAGCGGGCACCTACGAGCAGTACTTC. Protein product: CASSSLLAGTYEQYF.

This chain links TRBV9 with TRBJ2-1, with D unresolved. The ends were cut back, 0 bases at V and 7 bases at J, with 8 bases in the middle. The CDR3 runs to 13 residues. The V gene's germline CDR1 is SGDLS and CDR2 YYNGEE. The CDR3 DNA is TGTGCCAGCAGCGTAGTTTCTTCTAATGAGCAGTTCTTC. It encodes CASSVVSSNEQFF.

V is TRBV29-1 and J is TRBJ2-5; 12 bases fit TRBD1. Germline trimming cut 7 bases from V and 5 bases from J; bases unmatched to any gene: 8. Per the germline V gene, CDR1 is SQVTM and CDR2 is ANQGSEA. The CDR3 extends over 14 amino acids. DNA for the CDR3: TGCAGCGGCACCGGGACAGGGGGCGGGGAGACCCAGTACTTC. Protein sequence: CSGTGTGGGETQYF.

The chain is built from TRBV6-5 and TRBJ1-1, with D perhaps TRBD1 (5 bases). The CDR3 runs to 13 residues. V was pared by 5 bases and J by 1 base, with 8 bases between. Per germline, CDR1 MNHEY and CDR2 SVGAGI. CDR3 sequence reads: CASSHRSNTEAFF. CDR3 nucleotide sequence: TGTGCCAGCAGTCACAGGTCGAACACTGAAGCTTTCTTT.

As regards this clone: One end of the junction fails to match germline, which may point to a read error. The rearrangement links TRBV15 to TRBJ1-1, with TRBD1 matching over 11 bases. CDR1 and CDR2 from the germline V gene are LNHNV and YYDKDF (reference sequence). The CDR3 loop spans 17 amino acids. This chain's CDR3 is CATSRGKSAKDRGPSSF. The DNA of the CDR3 is TGTGCCACCAGCAGAGGGAAGAGTGCAAAGGACAGGGGGCCCTCTTCCTTT.

This rearrangement joins TRBV28 to TRBJ1-5; 9 bases fit TRBD1. The CDR3 runs 17 residues. The trim removed 8 bases at V and 0 bases at J, leaving 11 bases unmatched. Germline CDR1 and CDR2: MDHEN and SYDVKM. The CDR3 nucleotides read TGTGCCAGCTCCGGGACAGGGCAGATCATTAGCAATCAGCCCCAGCATTTT. Translated: CASSGTGQIISNQPQHF.

Of note for this clone: This sample includes further DNA sequences coding for the same CDR3. The V gene is TRBV7-2, the J gene TRBJ1-2; tentative D call: TRBD1 (5 bases). CDR3 length: 12 amino acids. V lost 2 bases, J lost 5 bases, and 6 bases lay in between. The V gene's germline CDR1 is SGHTA and CDR2 FQGNSA. The CDR3 loop is CASSLQGYGYTF. The CDR3 DNA is TGTGCCAGCAGCTTACAGGGTTATGGCTACACCTTC.

The chain has TRBV7-2 and TRBJ2-7; D call uncertain. The CDR3 has 12 residues. Trimming took 5 bases from V and 2 from J, leaving 7 bases between them. CDR1 is SGHTA, CDR2 FQGNSA, per germline. CDR3 sequence reads: CASSIDTYEQYF. DNA for the CDR3: TGTGCCAGCAGCATCGACACCTACGAGCAGTACTTC. The variable domain in full, completed from reference TRBV7-2 and TRBJ2-7, reads GAGVSQSPSNKVTEKGKDVELRCDPISGHTALYWYRQSLGQGLEFLIYFQGNSAPDKSGLPSDRFSAERTGGSVSTLTIQRTQQEDSAVYLCASSIDTYEQYFGPGTRLTVT.

This clone was observed a handful of times. This chain connects TRBV4-3 to TRBJ1-5, with TRBD1 matching 9 bases. CDR3 size: 17 residues. V gave up 1 base and J gave up 7 bases; unmatched junction bases: 11. The germline CDR1 and CDR2 sequences are LGHNA and YSLEER. The CDR3 bases are TGCGCCAGCAGCCAAGGAGTCGGGACAGGGAAGACACAGCCCCAGCATTTT. As protein: CASSQGVGTGKTQPQHF.

This clone occurred once. The V gene is TRBV7-2, the J gene TRBJ2-2; D unclear. The V gene's germline CDR1 is SGHTA and CDR2 FQGNSA. This CDR3 has 15 residues. V lost 4 bases to trimming and J lost 3 bases, with 12 bases between them. CDR3 sequence reads: CASSSLRRYTGELFF. The CDR3 DNA reads as TGTGCCAGCAGCTCCCTGAGGCGGTACACCGGGGAGCTGTTTTTT.

This rearrangement joins TRBV5-4 to TRBJ1-3; TRBD1 agrees at 8 bases. With 3 bases clipped from V and 2 bases from J, the junction kept 4 bases outside the gene matches. The CDR3 runs to 15 residues. The germline gives CDR1 SGHNT, CDR2 YYREEE (reference sequence). The CDR3 reads CASSSRGLAGNTIYF. Here the CDR3 DNA reads TGTGCCAGCAGCTCCAGGGGGCTAGCTGGAAACACCATATATTTT.

As DNA, the CDR3 is TGTGCCAGCAGCGTAGCTGGGGGGAGCACTGAAGCTTTCTTT. Protein sequence: CASSVAGGSTEAFF. The chain combines TRBV9 with TRBJ1-1; D possibly corresponds to TRBD1 (5 bases). In germline, CDR1 is SGDLS, CDR2 YYNGEE. The length of the CDR3 is 14 residues. The germline V and J ends were trimmed by 0 bases and 4 bases, with 10 bases remaining between them.

This sequence joins TRBV6-5 and TRBJ2-7, with 11 bases fitting TRBD2. This CDR3 comprises 15 residues. J was trimmed by 0 bases and V by 6 bases; bases with no gene match: 4. CDR1 and CDR2 from the germline V gene are MNHEY and SVGAGI. DNA of the CDR3: TGTGCCAGCAGGGGACTAGCGGTTAGCTCCTACGAGCAGTACTTC. Protein: CASRGLAVSSYEQYF.

The chain is built from TRBV9 and TRBJ2-1, with TRBD2 identical over 14 bases. CDR1 and CDR2 (germline): SGDLS, YYNGEE. The CDR3 runs 18 residues. The V gene end was trimmed by 0 bases and the J gene end by 7 bases; junction bases not matched to a gene: 9. The CDR3: CASSVALGGTSGSNEQFF. The CDR3 bases are TGTGCCAGCAGCGTAGCCCTGGGGGGGACTAGCGGGAGTAATGAGCAGTTCTTC.